This T cell receptor (beta chain) was identified in a study of PD-1 blockade in mismatch repair-deficient tumors. Overall study context: Patients had approximately 11 mismatch repair-deficient cancer types and were previously treated and progressing. General study findings and limits: Rapid post-treatment expansion, then contraction, generally preceding radiologic response, marked tumor-resident clones.

After removal of 9 bases from V and 0 bases from J, the junction contained 8 bases not matched to a gene. CDR3 size: 14 residues. In germline, CDR1 is KGHSH, CDR2 LQKENI. Points on this clone: Antigen specificity is unknown.

This table comes from immunoSEQ multiplex PCR, and its TCRdb copy is limited to in-frame clones, with some not included. The sample holds 95,000 to 150,000 clones, about 88% seen once. Mismatch repair deficiency was confirmed in all patients, by PCR or immunohistochemistry. TCR sequencing covered three patients who responded to pembrolizumab. The receptor was isolated from an adult with mismatch repair-deficient cancer. The sequencing here drew on peripheral blood, taken 44 weeks after starting pembrolizumab. V gene TRBV18 combines with J gene TRBJ2-7, with 7 bases identical to TRBD1. The CDR3 sequence is CASSPGTASYEQYF. Written as DNA, the CDR3 is TGTGCCAGTTCCCCCGGGACAGCCTCCTACGAGCAGTACTTC.